In its sample, the clone carrying this T cell receptor beta chain is medium-sized. The CDR3 is 15 amino acids. V gave up 8 bases and J gave up 0 bases, with 15 bases separating them. This entry belongs to a study of low-dose radiotherapy and immunotherapy resistance in tumors. Background on the study: The 200 mg/m2 dose of intravenous cyclophosphamide was given every two weeks, one day before radiation and immunotherapy. Daily, from cycle 1 day 1 and for four cycles, patients took oral aspirin 300 mg.

Primers targeting TRAV and TRBV primed first-strand cDNA, covering alpha and beta chains. Amplification of TCRs used a constant-region primer and V-primer adapter for 20 PCR cycles. TCRdb called the reads again in MiXCR, with one record for every CDR3 protein. The sample lists about 64,000 distinct CDR3 sequences, less than 30% occurring once. The sample's time point: before trial treatment. The chain has TRBV12-3 or TRBV12-4 and TRBJ2-3; D unclear. The sequencing used PBMCs, collected before treatment. This clonotype was obtained from a male donor with rectosigmoid adenocarcinoma. CDR3 DNA sequence: TGTGCCAGCCGTCCCGAAGGAACTAGCACAGATACGCAGTATTTT. Its protein product is CASRPEGTSTDTQYF.